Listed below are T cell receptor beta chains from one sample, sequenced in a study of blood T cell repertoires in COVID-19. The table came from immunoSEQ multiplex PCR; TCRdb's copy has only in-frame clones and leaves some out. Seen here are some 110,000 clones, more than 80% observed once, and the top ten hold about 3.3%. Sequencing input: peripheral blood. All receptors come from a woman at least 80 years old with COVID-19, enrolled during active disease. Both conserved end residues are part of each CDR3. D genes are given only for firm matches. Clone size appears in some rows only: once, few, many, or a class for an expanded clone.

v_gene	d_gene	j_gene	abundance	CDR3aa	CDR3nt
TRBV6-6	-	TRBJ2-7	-	CASSYWRDSHEQYF	TGTGCCAGCAGTTACTGGCGGGACAGCCACGAGCAGTACTTC
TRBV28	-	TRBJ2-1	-	CASSMGGTYNEQFF	TGTGCCAGCAGCATGGGAGGAACTTACAATGAGCAGTTCTTC
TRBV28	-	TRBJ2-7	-	CASSFLGGSYEQYF	TGTGCCAGCAGTTTTCTAGGCGGGTCCTACGAGCAGTACTTC
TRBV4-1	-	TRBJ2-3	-	CASSLSGGDTDTQYF	TGCGCCAGCTCCCTTTCGGGTGGCGACACAGATACGCAGTATTTT
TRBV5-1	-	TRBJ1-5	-	CASSLVGDNNQPQHF	TGCGCCAGCAGCTTGGTAGGGGACAACAATCAGCCCCAGCATTTT
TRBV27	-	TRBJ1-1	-	CASRGGKWTTEAFF	TGTGCCAGCAGAGGAGGGAAGTGGACCACTGAAGCTTTCTTT
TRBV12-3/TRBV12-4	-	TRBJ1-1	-	CASSVSRNTEAFF	TGTGCCAGCAGTGTATCTAGAAACACTGAAGCTTTCTTT
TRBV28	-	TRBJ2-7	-	CASRTNWEIYEQYF	TGTGCCAGCAGGACGAATTGGGAGATCTACGAGCAGTACTTC
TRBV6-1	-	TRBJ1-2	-	CASSEATGSYGYTF	TGTGCCAGCAGTGAAGCTACAGGGAGCTATGGCTACACCTTC
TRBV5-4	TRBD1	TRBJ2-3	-	CASSSRDRDNTDTQYF	TGTGCCAGCAGCTCCCGGGACAGAGACAACACAGATACGCAGTATTTT
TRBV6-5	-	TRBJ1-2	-	CASSTGGRLYGYTF	TGTGCCAGCTCCACCGGGGGAAGACTCTATGGCTACACCTTC
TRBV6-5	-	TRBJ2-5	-	CASGQPAGSGETQYF	TGTGCCAGCGGCCAGCCAGCCGGGAGTGGAGAGACCCAGTACTTC
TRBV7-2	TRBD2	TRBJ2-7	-	CASSLLGGVPYEQYF	TGTGCCAGCAGCTTACTGGGAGGGGTTCCCTACGAGCAGTACTTC
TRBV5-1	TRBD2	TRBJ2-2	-	CASSPGLADSGELFF	TGCGCCAGCAGCCCAGGACTAGCCGACTCCGGGGAGCTGTTTTTT
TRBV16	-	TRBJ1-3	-	CASSTVSGNTIYF	TGTGCCAGCAGCACGGTTTCTGGAAACACCATATATTTT
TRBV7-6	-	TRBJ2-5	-	CASSLGSVGQKETQYF	TGTGCCAGCAGCTTAGGCTCAGTGGGGCAGAAAGAGACCCAGTACTTC
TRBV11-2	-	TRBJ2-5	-	CASSYKETQYF	TGTGCCAGCAGCTACAAAGAGACCCAGTACTTC
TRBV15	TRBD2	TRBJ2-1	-	CATSKLAGEQFF	TGTGCCACCAGCAAGCTAGCGGGAGAGCAGTTCTTC
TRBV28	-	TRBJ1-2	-	CASSSNSNYGYTF	TGTGCCAGCAGTTCAAACAGCAACTATGGCTACACCTTC
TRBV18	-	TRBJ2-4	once	CASSADSFSLDKNIQYF	TGTGCCAGCTCAGCGGACAGTTTCTCTTTAGACAAAAACATTCAGTACTTC
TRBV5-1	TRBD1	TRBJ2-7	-	CASSKGTGPLFYEQYF	TGCGCCAGCAGCAAAGGGACAGGACCACTCTTCTACGAGCAGTACTTC
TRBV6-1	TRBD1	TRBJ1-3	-	CASSDTGTGLYF	TGTGCCAGCAGTGACACCGGGACAGGGTTATATTTT
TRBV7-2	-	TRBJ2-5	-	CASSLDGGLETQYF	TGTGCCAGCAGCTTAGATGGGGGGTTGGAGACCCAGTACTTC
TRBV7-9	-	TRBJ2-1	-	CASSLAGLASYNEQFF	TGTGCCAGCAGCTTAGCGGGACTGGCTTCCTACAATGAGCAGTTCTTC
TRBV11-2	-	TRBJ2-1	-	CASSLVGGANEQFF	TGTGCCAGCAGCTTAGTTGGAGGGGCGAATGAGCAGTTCTTC
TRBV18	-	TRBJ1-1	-	CASSPREFTEAFF	TGTGCCAGCTCACCGAGGGAATTCACTGAAGCTTTCTTT
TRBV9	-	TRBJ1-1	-	CASSPQDTEAFF	TGTGCCAGCAGCCCCCAGGACACTGAAGCTTTCTTT
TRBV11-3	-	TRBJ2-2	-	CASSLDLSSVGELFF	TGTGCCAGCAGCTTAGATCTATCTAGCGTCGGGGAGCTGTTTTTT
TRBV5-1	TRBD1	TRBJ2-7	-	CASSPGQGLWVEQYF	TGCGCCAGCAGCCCAGGACAGGGTCTATGGGTCGAGCAGTACTTC
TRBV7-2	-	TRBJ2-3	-	CASSLSRTDTQYF	TGTGCCAGCAGCTTGAGTAGAACAGATACGCAGTATTTT
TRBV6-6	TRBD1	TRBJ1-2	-	CASTRTGDDYGYTF	TGTGCCAGCACCCGGACAGGGGATGACTATGGCTACACCTTC
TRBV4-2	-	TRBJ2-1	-	CASSQIQAPNEQFF	TGTGCCAGCAGCCAAATTCAGGCCCCCAATGAGCAGTTCTTC
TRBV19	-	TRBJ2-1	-	CASKMRSGIYGEQFF	TGTGCCAGTAAAATGAGGAGCGGCATCTACGGTGAGCAGTTCTTC
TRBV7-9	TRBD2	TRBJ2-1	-	CASSPTSARGNEQFF	TGTGCCAGCAGCCCCACTAGCGCCCGAGGCAATGAGCAGTTCTTC
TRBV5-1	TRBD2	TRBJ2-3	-	CASSLAGGLAGTDTQYF	TGCGCCAGCAGCTTGGCTGGAGGACTAGCGGGCACAGATACGCAGTATTTT
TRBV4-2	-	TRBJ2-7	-	CASSQSRESYEQYF	TGTGCCAGCAGCCAATCGCGGGAATCCTACGAGCAGTACTTC
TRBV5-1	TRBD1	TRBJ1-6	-	CASSSDRGGNSPLHF	TGCGCCAGCAGCTCGGACAGGGGAGGAAATTCACCCCTCCACTTT
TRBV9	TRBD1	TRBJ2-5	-	CASSVGVGQGRYQETQYF	TGTGCCAGCAGCGTAGGGGTGGGACAGGGCCGGTACCAAGAGACCCAGTACTTC
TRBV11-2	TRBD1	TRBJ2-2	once	CASRPGGTGTGELFF	TGTGCCAGCAGGCCAGGGGGCACGGGGACCGGGGAGCTGTTTTTT
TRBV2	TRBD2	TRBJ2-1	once	CASSREGYNEQFF	TGTGCCAGCAGCCGGGAGGGATACAATGAGCAGTTCTTC